The following is a TCR beta chain sequence with its context. Looked up from germline, CDR1 is SQVTM and CDR2 is ANQGSEA. V lost 7 bases and J lost 3, with 15 bases in between. There are 13 residues in the CDR3. This entry comes from a study of blood T cell repertoires in COVID-19. Under the authors' procedure: Reference gene primer amplification gave estimated nucleated cell counts. Using immunoSEQ multiplex PCR, the repertoire was profiled, and TCRdb retains in-frame clones only, with some absent. Clone size and the V and J calls come from that table; the DNA yielded D and trimming. The repertoire includes around 700,000 clones, just under 90% of them detected once, and roughly 0.25% sits in the top ten.

The rearrangement links TRBV29-1 to TRBJ1-2; no firm D call. The sample consisted of peripheral blood. The clonotype comes from a woman between 18 and 29 years old with acute or convalescent COVID-19. CDR3 in DNA: TGCAGCGCCCTACCTAATGGTCACTATGGCTACACCTTC. It encodes CSALPNGHYGYTF.